Each of the 3 T cell receptor beta chains below was sequenced from the same sample in a study of blood T cell repertoires in COVID-19. This table comes from immunoSEQ multiplex PCR, and its TCRdb copy is limited to in-frame clones, with some not included. This sample yields 250,000 to 350,000 clones, of which around 87% are seen a single time; approximately 8.1% belongs to the top ten. The sample comprised peripheral blood. These receptor sequences come from a woman in her fifties or sixties who had recovered from COVID-19.

This chain links TRBV19 with TRBJ2-7, with 9 positions matching TRBD2. With V trimmed by 5 bases and J by 0 bases, 8 bases remained unmatched. The germline V gene has CDR1 LNHDA and CDR2 SQIVND (reference sequence). This CDR3 comprises 16 residues. DNA for the CDR3: TGTGCCAGTAGTGGTCCTTCAGCGGGAGGCTCCTACGAGCAGTACTTC. Protein sequence: CASSGPSAGGSYEQYF.

V gene TRBV10-3 combines with J gene TRBJ1-5; D call uncertain. V gave up 8 bases and J gave up 6 bases, with 14 bases separating them. This CDR3 has 13 amino acids. Germline V CDR1 and CDR2: ENHRY, SYGVKD. The DNA for the CDR3 is TGTGCCATCTCATCCAGTGCAGGTCAGCCCCAGCATTTT. It yields the protein CAISSSAGQPQHF.

The chain uses TRBV10-3 and TRBJ1-5, with D uncertain. CDR3 size: 13 residues. Per the germline V gene, CDR1 is ENHRY and CDR2 is SYGVKD. V lost 5 bases, J lost 3 bases, and 8 bases lay in between. The CDR3 DNA sequence: TGTGCCATCAGTAGAACTTTCAATCAGCCCCAGCATTTT. Encoded protein: CAISRTFNQPQHF.